The text below deals with one T cell receptor (beta chain). This clone was seen more than once but under ten times. The antigen it recognizes is unknown. No base quality information exists; no much larger clone differs at one position. The collaborating institutions used their own protocols to collect whole blood in K2EDTA tubes. Collaborator samples were shipped for TCRbeta analysis as frozen whole blood, isolated PBMCs, or DNA extracted from either sample type. TCRbeta CDR3 regions were amplified from genomic DNA using the immunoSEQ Assay, a bias-controlled multiplex PCR. In the original analysis: Nucleated cell counts per sample were estimated from amplification of reference gene primers within the assay. Sequence reads were collapsed and filtered to measure the absolute abundance of every unique TCRbeta CDR3 rearrangement. For each sample, productive Simpson clonality was calculated by taking the square root of Simpson's diversity index across productive rearrangements. Sourced from immuneACCESS, this table was stored by TCRdb with only in-frame sequences that have V and J called. A share of the clones is absent; for the studies checked, an unresolved V gene accounts for under half, and the remainder has no known explanation. V, J and clone size derive from that table, while D and trimming were established from the DNA sequence. This sample lists 150,000 to 190,000 clones; 85% to 90% were detected once. The top ten hold roughly 15% of the sample.

These data are taken from a study of blood T cell repertoires in COVID-19 (dated by TCRdb to the early 2020s). Study-wide context: Samples from collaborators originated in the United States, Italy and Spain and spanned both the acute and convalescent phases of COVID-19. The samples were drawn from the first 160 participants of the ongoing ImmuneRACE study and from some 1,300 subjects provided by 6 global collaborators. The prospective study material was composed of cDNA or gDNA derived from T cells, B-cell-depleted T cells, or PBMCs. The repertoires were made available in a free public database intended to serve as a resource for research on the immune response to SARS-CoV-2. Where HLA class I and class II types were available, the types were taken from metadata supplied by the sample provider, not from assay-based typing. A de-identified subject ID, COVID-19 status, age in years and sex were almost always included in the sample metadata. Subjects who had been exposed to COVID-19, were actively infected with it, or had recovered from it provided the deeply sampled blood TCRbeta repertoires that made up the dataset.

The paper as a whole reports these results and caveats: The amount of clinical and demographic metadata varied by source and participant and was provided uncurated.

The CDR3 holds 14 amino acids from the cysteine to the phenylalanine. The sequence is cut down to CDR3 DNA, 42 bases in frame from base 1. CDR1 and CDR2 (MNHEY, SMNVEV) derive from the germline V gene (reference sequence). Germline trimming amounts to 5 bases on V and 9 bases on J, with 7 as the count of junction bases outside the gene matches. The source of this sequence is a woman aged 40 to 50 with acute or convalescent COVID-19. Recombination joined TRBV27 with TRBJ1-6; 7 junctional bases match TRBD1. The sample taken for sequencing was peripheral blood. The CDR3 here reads CASSLRQGRSPLHF. The DNA reads as follows: TGTGCCAGCAGTCTGAGACAGGGACGTTCACCCCTCCACTTT.